This TCR beta chain was identified during a study of T cell responses to AZD1222 COVID-19 vaccine. The CDR3 has 15 residues. After removal of 1 base from V and 5 bases from J, the junction contained 3 bases not matched to a gene. CDR1 MGHRA and CDR2 YSYEKL come from the germline V gene. Method: immunoSEQ multiplex PCR; TCRdb's copy keeps in-frame clones and lacks some. The table has some 150,000 clones, 88% seen once. Comments on this clone: Its matching antigen is unknown.

Study-level findings and limits: Among spike-specific TCRs, nearly half reportedly target unmutated variant regions. Just five to seven AZD1222 recipients tested seropositive at baseline. Repertoire sampling was restricted to post-peak T cell response timepoints.

Combined were second doses at about 4 or about 12 weeks. The input for sequencing was peripheral blood, taken 28 days after the second AZD1222 dose. V and J are TRBV4-1 and TRBJ2-5; the match to TRBD2 covers 11 bases. The source of this sequence is an adult who received the AZD1222 COVID-19 vaccine. For the CDR3, the DNA is TGCGCCAGCAGCCAAGTACTAGCGGGGGAGGAGACCCAGTACTTC. Amino acid sequence: CASSQVLAGEETQYF.